What follows are 18 T cell receptor beta chains derived from one specimen sequenced in a study of blood T cell repertoires in COVID-19. Repertoires were generated with immunoSEQ multiplex PCR, while TCRdb's copy carries only in-frame clones and drops some. The sample yields around 200,000 clones, 88% seen once. Material: PBMCs or T cells enriched from blood (not recorded which). Source of these receptors: a woman younger than 45 who had recovered from COVID-19.

The chain employs TRBV7-2 and TRBJ2-7; 8 bases match TRBD2. This CDR3 is 15 amino acids long. Germline V gene lookup returns CDR1 SGHTA and CDR2 FQGNSA. V lost 1 base, J lost 4 bases, and 6 bases stayed unmatched. The DNA of the CDR3 is TGTGCCAGCAGCTTAGACGGGGGGGCTAAATACGAGCAGTACTTC. It yields the protein CASSLDGGAKYEQYF.

The gene calls are TRBV28 and TRBJ1-1; D is undetermined. The CDR3 is 14 amino acids. V lost 3 bases and J 2 bases, leaving 10 bases between the germline ends. Germline V gene lookup returns CDR1 MDHEN and CDR2 SYDVKM. The CDR3 nucleotides are TGTGCCAGCAGTTTGCCCGGGGATAACACTGAAGCTTTCTTT. It is translated as CASSLPGDNTEAFF.

The chain couples TRBV5-4 to TRBJ2-3, with D maybe TRBD2 (5 bases). Germline lookup yields CDR1 SGHNT and CDR2 YYREEE (reference sequence). The CDR3 contains 18 residues. With 0 bases removed from V and 0 bases from J, the gap between germline ends came to 17 bases. DNA of the CDR3: TGTGCCAGCAGCTTGGGATCCCAGCGGCGCCTTAGCACAGATACGCAGTATTTT. Translated: CASSLGSQRRLSTDTQYF.

The chain recombines TRBV19 with TRBJ2-2; 7 positions agree with TRBD1. Germline-derived CDR1 and CDR2 are LNHDA and SQIVND (reference sequence). Losses at the gene ends were 7 bases for V and 0 bases for J; bases not matched to a gene: 17. The length of the CDR3 is 19 residues. The CDR3 bases are TGTGCCAGTACCTCACCACTACAAAACAGGGGTCCGAACACCGGGGAGCTGTTTTTT. This gives the protein CASTSPLQNRGPNTGELFF.

The rearrangement links TRBV5-1 to TRBJ2-1; TRBD1 aligns across 11 bases. This CDR3 region has 16 residues. In germline, CDR1 is SGHRS, CDR2 YFSETQ. V lost 0 bases to trimming and J lost 7 bases; unmatched junction nucleotides: 6. The DNA of the CDR3 is TGCGCCAGCAGCTTGGAGGGGACAGGGGGTGAAAATGAGCAGTTCTTC. Amino acids: CASSLEGTGGENEQFF.

V gene TRBV19 combines with J gene TRBJ1-2; possible D gene TRBD1, 6 bases. Germline lookup yields CDR1 LNHDA and CDR2 SQIVND (reference sequence). This CDR3 has 8 amino acids. DNA for the CDR3: TGTGCGGTACAGGGACCCACCTTC. It codes for CAVQGPTF.

The rearrangement links TRBV19 to TRBJ2-1; D is perhaps TRBD2 (6 bases). Trimming removed 10 bases at V and 3 bases at J, with 10 bases between. The germline V gene has CDR1 LNHDA and CDR2 SQIVND (reference sequence). CDR3 length: 12 amino acids. The CDR3 DNA is TGTGCCATCGGGGGATACTACAATGAGCAGTTCTTC. Encoded protein: CAIGGYYNEQFF.

The gene calls are TRBV15 and TRBJ1-2, with a possible D match to TRBD1 (5 bases). Trimming cost V 2 bases and J 8 bases, with 15 bases left between them. Germline CDR1 and CDR2: LNHNV and YYDKDF (reference sequence). The CDR3 contains 14 residues. CDR3 in amino acids: CATSRLLGGVGYTF. CDR3 in DNA: TGTGCCACCAGCAGACTCTTGGGAGGGGTCGGCTACACCTTC.

This clone was detected only once. The rearrangement joins TRBV7-3 to TRBJ2-7, with 8 bases lining up with TRBD2. The CDR3 spans 15 residues. In germline, CDR1 is SGHTA, CDR2 FQGTGA. V lost 2 bases and J lost 4; bases outside the gene matches: 7. The CDR3 DNA is TGTGCCAGCAGCTTAGGTTCCAGCGGGGGTTACGAGCAGTACTTC. Translated, it gives CASSLGSSGGYEQYF.

The count of this clone is one. The V gene is TRBV5-5, the J gene TRBJ2-7; the D gene is possibly TRBD1 (6 bases). The CDR3 has 14 residues. V shed 0 bases and J shed 4 bases, with 11 bases lying between them. Germline-derived CDR1 and CDR2 are SGHKS and YYEKEE (reference sequence). The CDR3 sequence is CASSLVRQVYEQYF. The DNA for the CDR3 is TGTGCCAGCAGCTTGGTCAGACAGGTATACGAGCAGTACTTC.

The V gene is TRBV11-3, the J gene TRBJ2-7; D possibly corresponds to TRBD1 (5 bases). V was pared by 2 bases and J by 3 bases, with 5 bases between. The germline V gene has CDR1 SGHNT and CDR2 YENEEA. This CDR3 contains 12 residues. CDR3 sequence reads: CASSLRGYEQYF. The CDR3 DNA follows: TGTGCCAGCAGCTTAAGGGGCTACGAGCAGTACTTC.

J is TRBJ2-2 and V is TRBV4-2; D is perhaps TRBD2 (7 bases). Trimming stripped 3 bases from V and 2 bases from J, with 16 bases between. The CDR3 covers 17 residues. The germline CDR1 and CDR2 sequences are LGHNA and YNFKEQ. DNA of the CDR3: TGTGCCAGCAGCCACGGGGAGGGGGGCTTTAACACCGGGGAGCTGTTTTTT. It encodes CASSHGEGGFNTGELFF.

The chain combines TRBV7-9 with TRBJ1-4; D gene ambiguous. V gave up 5 bases and J gave up 0 bases, with 10 bases separating them. The CDR3 is 15 residues long. Germline values: CDR1 SEHNR, CDR2 FQNEAQ (reference sequence). CDR3 protein: CASSPLSATNEKLFF. Here the CDR3 DNA reads TGTGCCAGCAGCCCGTTATCTGCAACTAATGAAAAACTGTTTTTT.

The V gene is TRBV7-9, the J gene TRBJ1-3; the D gene is possibly TRBD1 (5 bases). The CDR3 contains 17 residues. The V and J ends lost 5 bases and 3 bases respectively, with 20 bases between them. Looked up from germline, CDR1 is SEHNR and CDR2 is FQNEAQ (reference sequence). The CDR3 loop is CASSPPSGGGLGNTIYF. The DNA for the CDR3 is TGTGCCAGCAGCCCCCCCTCCGGGGGGGGACTTGGAAACACCATATATTTT.

The chain carries TRBV19 and TRBJ1-1; D gene unclear. V was pared by 8 bases and J by 0 bases, with 13 bases between. The CDR3 has 14 amino acids. Germline loops: CDR1 LNHDA, CDR2 SQIVND (reference sequence). The CDR3 DNA is TGTGCCAGTGGATCCCCAGGAATGAACACTGAAGCTTTCTTT. This translates into CASGSPGMNTEAFF. Supplemented by reference TRBV19 and TRBJ1-1, the full variable domain reads DGGITQSPKYLFRKEGQNVTLSCEQNLNHDAMYWYRQDPGQGLRLIYYSQIVNDFQKGDIAEGYSVSREKKESFPLTVTSAQKNPTAFYLCASGSPGMNTEAFFGQGTRLTVV.

This sequence joins TRBV11-2 and TRBJ2-1; D call uncertain. There are 15 residues in the CDR3. V shed 1 base and J shed 1 base, with 8 bases lying between them. CDR1 is SGHAT and CDR2 is FQNNGV in the germline V gene. CDR3 in DNA: TGTGCCAGCAGCTTAGGCAGGCTTTCCTACAATGAGCAGTTCTTC. Its translation is CASSLGRLSYNEQFF.

The chain carries TRBV3-1 (or the pseudogene TRBV3-2) and TRBJ2-7; TRBD2 aligns across 7 bases. The CDR3 consists of 13 residues. With V trimmed by 4 bases and J by 5 bases, 5 bases remained unmatched. Per germline, CDR1 LGHDT and CDR2 YNNKEL (reference sequence). CDR3 residues: CASSREGSNEQYF. The CDR3 region has the DNA TGTGCCAGCAGCCGGGAGGGATCTAACGAGCAGTACTTC.

There are a few counts of this clone. V is TRBV5-4 and J is TRBJ1-6; the D gene is possibly TRBD1 (6 bases). The CDR3 has 14 residues. Per the germline V gene, CDR1 is SGHNT and CDR2 is YYREEE (reference sequence). Trimming stripped 0 bases from V and 6 bases from J, with 7 bases between. This CDR3 reads CASSLGGRNSPLHF. CDR3 in DNA: TGTGCCAGCAGCTTGGGGGGGCGTAATTCACCCCTCCACTTT.